Below, 25 T cell receptor beta chains from the same sample are listed, as sequenced in a study of control samples from healthy donors and cancer patients (dated by TCRdb to about 2020). Libraries were made using the immunoSEQ multiplex PCR assay. TCRdb obtained this table from immuneACCESS and retained in-frame rearrangements with V and J assigned. These tables miss some clones; where compared with another copy, unresolved V genes account for less than half of the shortfall, and the remainder is unexplained. A total of some 94,000 clones appear in this sample, 85% to 90% of them only once. Together, the top ten hold about 9.5% of the sample. What was sequenced was PBMCs. These receptors came from a woman in her fifties or sixties with colorectal cancer.

The chain carries TRBV15 and TRBJ2-1, with 9 bases lining up with TRBD1. The CDR3 is made up of 15 amino acids. The V segment lost 0 bases and the J segment 12 bases; nucleotides outside the gene matches: 9. Germline CDR1 is LNHNV and CDR2 is YYDKDF (reference sequence). The CDR3: CATSRDPRTGDGQFF. CDR3 DNA: TGTGCCACCAGCAGAGATCCCCGGACAGGGGATGGGCAGTTCTTC.

In DNA form, the CDR3 reads TGTGCCAGTAGTATTCCGGATCCGGGATTAGACGAAAAACTGTTTTTT. It encodes CASSIPDPGLDEKLFF. The chain couples TRBV19 to TRBJ1-4, with D unclear. The germline V gene has CDR1 LNHDA and CDR2 SQIVND (reference sequence). Trimming pared 3 bases from V and 8 bases from J, leaving 19 bases between. CDR3 size: 16 residues.

This chain joins TRBV7-2 and TRBJ2-2; 8 bases align to TRBD1. The V segment lost 5 bases and the J segment 5 bases; nucleotides outside the gene matches: 7. Germline V lookup: CDR1 SGHTA, CDR2 FQGNSA. The CDR3 runs 15 residues. CDR3 amino acids: CASSGQGVWTGELFF. For the CDR3, the DNA is TGTGCCAGCAGCGGACAGGGAGTTTGGACCGGGGAGCTGTTTTTT.

V usage is TRBV15 and J usage is TRBJ2-1; D is perhaps TRBD1 or TRBD2 (5 bases each). The CDR3 totals 14 residues. Germline assignment: CDR1 LNHNV and CDR2 YYDKDF (reference sequence). V lost 5 bases and J 2 bases, leaving 10 bases between the germline ends. The CDR3 coding sequence is TGTGCCACCAGCCGGGGCCGCGCCTACAATGAGCAGTTCTTC. Translation gives CATSRGRAYNEQFF.

This clone was recorded only once. The chain has TRBV5-6 and TRBJ2-3; TRBD1 agrees at 9 bases. The V gene end was trimmed by 6 bases and the J gene end by 6 bases; junction bases not matched to a gene: 5. The CDR3 is 13 amino acids. From germline, CDR1 is SGHDT and CDR2 YYEEEE. The CDR3: CASTSGQGDTQYF. Here the CDR3 DNA reads TGTGCCAGCACCTCTGGACAGGGGGATACGCAGTATTTT.

The J gene is TRBJ1-3, the V gene TRBV28; D is uncertain. Trimming stripped 2 bases from V and 0 bases from J, with 11 bases between. Germline V CDR1 and CDR2: MDHEN, SYDVKM. This CDR3 contains 16 residues. The CDR3 protein is CASSLRSSSSGNTIYF. The CDR3, as DNA: TGTGCCAGCAGTTTAAGGAGCAGCTCCTCTGGAAACACCATATATTTT.

This chain uses TRBV19 with TRBJ1-2, with D perhaps matching TRBD1 (5 bases). Trimming took 0 bases from V and 0 from J, leaving 8 bases between them. Germline values: CDR1 LNHDA, CDR2 SQIVND (reference sequence). This CDR3 is built from 15 residues. CDR3 nucleotide sequence: TGTGCCAGTAGTATAGATGGGACGCCTAACTATGGCTACACCTTC. Its protein is CASSIDGTPNYGYTF.

The V call is TRBV3-1 (or the pseudogene TRBV3-2), the J call TRBJ2-3; a weak D match, TRBD2 (6 bases). Germline CDR1 reads LGHDT; CDR2 reads YNNKEL (reference sequence). Trimming stripped 6 bases from V and 4 bases from J, with 17 bases between. The CDR3 runs 15 residues. The CDR3 region is CASSQLALGADTQYF. Here the CDR3 DNA reads TGTGCCAGCAGTCAACTAGCCCTAGGGGCAGATACGCAGTATTTT.

The CDR3 DNA reads as TGTGCCAGCTCGTCGGCCCTCACAGATACGCAGTATTTT. Translated, it gives CASSSALTDTQYF. V usage is TRBV18 and J usage is TRBJ2-3, with D hard to call. V was pared by 6 bases and J by 2 bases, with 9 bases between. Germline CDR1 and CDR2: KGHSH and LQKENI. The CDR3 loop spans 13 amino acids.

This clone was counted between two and nine times. This chain joins TRBV7-8 and TRBJ1-5; no clear D gene. In germline, CDR1 is SGHVS, CDR2 FQNEAQ. V was cut by 7 bases and J by 3 bases, with 22 bases left in between. The CDR3 extends over 17 amino acids. The CDR3 DNA follows: TGTGCCAGCAAACCATACTCGGGATCTATGGACAATCAGCCCCAGCATTTT. It codes for CASKPYSGSMDNQPQHF.

This sequence joins TRBV30 and TRBJ1-5, with D hard to call. Looked up from germline, CDR1 is GTSNPN and CDR2 is SVGIG (reference sequence). The CDR3 extends over 13 amino acids. The V and J ends lost 1 base and 7 bases respectively, with 11 bases between them. Here the CDR3 DNA reads TGTGCCTGGAGTGCTCACGACAACCAGCCCCAGCATTTT. Its protein is CAWSAHDNQPQHF.

The chain uses TRBV25-1 and TRBJ1-2; D is uncertain. Trimming shortened V by 6 bases and J by 3 bases, and 5 bases separated the two germline ends. The CDR3 consists of 11 residues. Germline CDR1 is MGHDK and CDR2 is SYGVNS. The CDR3, as DNA: TGTGCCAGCAGGGGGTACTATGGCTACACCTTC. Its translation is CASRGYYGYTF.

The rearrangement uses TRBV5-4 and TRBJ1-2; weak D call: TRBD1 (5 bases). This CDR3 is built from 12 residues. Germline V gene sequence: CDR1 SGHNT, CDR2 YYREEE (reference sequence). Trimming stripped 4 bases from V and 6 bases from J, with 10 bases between. For the CDR3, the DNA is TGTGCCAGCAGCCCGGCGGGGGATGGCTACACCTTC. Its protein product is CASSPAGDGYTF.

This chain's CDR3 is CATGQGTDTQYF. CDR3 bases: TGTGCCACCGGACAGGGCACAGATACGCAGTATTTT. The rearrangement uses TRBV24-1 and TRBJ2-3; 7 nucleotides line up with TRBD1. Germline CDR1 reads KGHDR; CDR2 reads SFDVKD. This CDR3 comprises 12 residues. Germline trimming cut 9 bases from V and 1 base from J; bases unmatched to any gene: 0.

The chain combines TRBV10-3 with TRBJ1-2; D remains unclear. The CDR3 sequence is 15 residues long. Germline CDR1 ENHRY, CDR2 SYGVKD. Trimming stripped 1 base from V and 0 bases from J, with 9 bases between. CDR3 sequence: CAISELSQTNYGYTF. CDR3 coding DNA: TGTGCCATCAGTGAGTTATCACAAACTAACTATGGCTACACCTTC.

The chain joins TRBV28 to TRBJ2-1; perhaps D is TRBD1 or TRBD2 (5 bases each). Trimming left V 3 bases short and J 2 bases short, with 11 bases between. The germline V gene encodes CDR1 MDHEN and CDR2 SYDVKM. The CDR3 length is 15 residues. The CDR3 DNA sequence: TGTGCCAGCAGTTTTGGGGGTGGAGCCTACAATGAGCAGTTCTTC. It codes for CASSFGGGAYNEQFF.

The chain carries TRBV12-5 and TRBJ1-1; D may be TRBD1 (6 bases). V was clipped by 0 bases and J by 1 base, with 12 bases between them. Germline CDR1 LGHNT, CDR2 FRNRAP. The CDR3 runs to 16 residues. The CDR3: CASGLVRGPGNTEAFF. The CDR3 region has the DNA TGTGCTAGTGGTTTGGTACGGGGGCCGGGGAACACTGAAGCTTTCTTT. The variable domain in full, completed from reference TRBV12-5 and TRBJ1-1, reads DARVTQTPRHKVTEMGQEVTMRCQPILGHNTVFWYRQTMMQGLELLAYFRNRAPLDDSGMPKDRFSAEMPDATLATLKIQPSEPRDSAVYFCASGLVRGPGNTEAFFGQGTRLTVV.

This clone has just one count. This chain links TRBV6-5 with TRBJ2-3; TRBD1 aligns across 9 bases. Germline V gene lookup returns CDR1 MNHEY and CDR2 SVGAGI. CDR3 length: 15 residues. J was trimmed by 1 base and V by 6 bases; bases with no gene match: 5. In DNA, the CDR3 is TGTGCCAGCAGCGGGACAGGGACGGGCACAGATACGCAGTATTTT. It yields the protein CASSGTGTGTDTQYF.

In its sample, this clone is medium-sized. The chain carries TRBV7-8 and TRBJ1-5, with 8 bases identical to TRBD1. The CDR3 consists of 17 residues. CDR1 is SGHVS and CDR2 is FQNEAQ in the germline V gene. J lost 2 bases, V lost 4 bases, and 10 bases had no gene match. The CDR3 is CASSSFSAGGGNQPQHF. CDR3 coding DNA: TGTGCCAGCAGCTCTTTCTCGGCAGGGGGCGGCAATCAGCCCCAGCATTTT.

This chain links TRBV6-5 with TRBJ2-5, with D possibly matching TRBD2 (5 bases). Germline V gene lookup returns CDR1 MNHEY and CDR2 SVGAGI. V lost 0 bases and J 2 bases, leaving 13 bases between the germline ends. CDR3 size: 16 residues. Here the CDR3 reads CASSYSSGSGQETQYF. The CDR3 region has the DNA TGTGCCAGCAGTTACTCGTCGGGTTCGGGGCAAGAGACCCAGTACTTC.

The rearrangement links TRBV24-1 to TRBJ2-4; the match to TRBD1 covers 11 bases. Germline CDR1 reads KGHDR; CDR2 reads SFDVKD. The CDR3 length is 15 residues. V trimming: 6 bases; J trimming: 7 bases; junction bases outside the gene matches: 7. CDR3 region: CATSRGQGGVNIQYF. The CDR3 DNA is TGTGCCACCAGTCGGGGACAGGGGGGAGTTAACATTCAGTACTTC.

This chain uses TRBV19 with TRBJ2-4; possible D gene TRBD2, 5 bases. Trimming cost V 3 bases and J 2 bases, with 8 bases left between them. There are 14 residues in the CDR3. The germline CDR1 and CDR2 sequences are LNHDA and SQIVND (reference sequence). As DNA, the CDR3 is TGTGCCAGTAGTATCGAGGGAACCAAAAACATTCAGTACTTC. Translating gives CASSIEGTKNIQYF.

This clone was detected a few times. The chain has TRBV19 and TRBJ2-5; D possibly corresponds to TRBD1 (6 bases). Germline CDR1 and CDR2: LNHDA and SQIVND (reference sequence). Trimming stripped 4 bases from V and 5 bases from J, with 14 bases between. The CDR3 loop spans 14 amino acids. CDR3 nucleotide sequence: TGTGCCAGTAGTACATCACAGGGCTGGGAGACCCAGTACTTC. This translates into CASSTSQGWETQYF.

This clone was found once. The chain links TRBV4-1 to TRBJ1-5, with unresolved D. Germline CDR1 MGHRA, CDR2 YSYEKL. V lost 0 bases and J 2 bases, leaving 17 bases between the germline ends. The CDR3 is 18 residues long. Here the CDR3 reads CASSQDSVTMRGNQPQHF. The CDR3, as DNA: TGCGCCAGCAGCCAAGATTCGGTCACGATGCGAGGCAATCAGCCCCAGCATTTT.

The chain employs TRBV5-1 and TRBJ1-2; 8 bases line up with TRBD1. The CDR3 totals 15 residues. V lost 0 bases to trimming and J lost 2 bases; unmatched junction nucleotides: 3. Germline loops: CDR1 SGHRS, CDR2 YFSETQ. The CDR3 loop reads CASSLDGQGNYGYTF. The CDR3, as DNA: TGCGCCAGCAGCTTGGACGGACAGGGCAACTATGGCTACACCTTC.